Shown below are 19 T cell receptor beta chains from a single sample sequenced in a study of identical twins listed by TCRdb under 2016. Receptors were amplified or captured by 5' RACE. The listed sequencing device is Illumina HiSeq 2000. The public reads were run again by TCRdb, first through fastp at Q25 and then through MiXCR, and only productive beta chains were kept. Entries that share a CDR3 protein sequence are merged under the most common genes and DNA. This sample is represented by 600,000 to 700,000 distinct CDR3 sequences; less than 25% of them were singletons. Jointly, the top ten make up about 4.3% of the sample. The data also belong to a second study, concerning T cells expressing NK-cell markers.

Sequenced sample: PBMCs. Source of these receptors: a woman aged 18-29 years in good health.

The chain joins TRBV6-2 or TRBV6-3 to TRBJ2-3; perhaps D is TRBD1 or TRBD2 (5 bases each). Trimming took off 6 bases at V and 4 bases at J, with 20 bases between the two ends. The CDR3 totals 16 residues. The germline CDR1 and CDR2 sequences are MNHEY and SVGEGT. The CDR3 loop reads CASRRDAYVTPDTQYF. DNA of the CDR3: TGTGCCAGCAGACGGGACGCCTACGTAACCCCAGATACGCAGTATTTT.

J is TRBJ1-1 and V is TRBV20-1; perhaps TRBD1 as D (5 bases). Germline values: CDR1 DFQATT, CDR2 SNEGSKA (reference sequence). With 4 bases removed from V and 1 base from J, the gap between germline ends came to 13 bases. The CDR3 extends over 14 amino acids. CDR3 coding DNA: TGCAGTGCTACGCGAGGGGCGCCGAACACTGAAGCTTTCTTT. This gives the protein CSATRGAPNTEAFF.

The chain recombines TRBV6-5 with TRBJ1-5; a possible D gene is TRBD1 (5 bases). This CDR3 region has 15 residues. CDR1 is MNHEY and CDR2 is SVGAGI in the germline V gene. Trimming shortened V by 2 bases and J by 7 bases, and 15 bases separated the two germline ends. CDR3 protein: CASSYNGGEGQPQHF. In DNA, the CDR3 is TGTGCCAGCAGTTACAACGGGGGGGAAGGACAGCCCCAGCATTTT.

V gene TRBV5-1 combines with J gene TRBJ2-3; unclear D gene. The CDR3 runs 14 residues. From germline, CDR1 is SGHRS and CDR2 YFSETQ. The V end lost 0 bases, the J end lost 5 bases, and 10 bases lay between the germline ends. This CDR3 is CASSLGLAEDTQYF. CDR3 nucleotide sequence: TGCGCCAGCAGCTTGGGGTTAGCCGAAGATACGCAGTATTTT.

The sample holds a few counts of this clonotype. The J gene is TRBJ2-7, the V gene TRBV2; 13 bases agree with TRBD2. This CDR3 is built from 19 residues. The V segment lost 0 bases and the J segment 7 bases; nucleotides outside the gene matches: 15. Per germline, CDR1 SNHLY and CDR2 FYNNEI. In nucleotides, the CDR3 is TGTGCCAGCAGTGAAGCTGAAAATTGGACTAGCGGGAGAATGTATGAGCAGTACTTC. It encodes CASSEAENWTSGRMYEQYF.

This chain uses TRBV27 with TRBJ2-1, with TRBD2 identical over 10 bases. The V segment lost 1 base and the J segment 6 bases; nucleotides outside the gene matches: 6. CDR1 and CDR2 (germline): MNHEY, SMNVEV (reference sequence). The CDR3 extends over 16 amino acids. This CDR3 is CASSLLGLAGANEQFF. The CDR3 DNA is TGTGCCAGCAGTTTATTAGGGCTAGCGGGGGCCAATGAGCAGTTCTTC.

This chain joins TRBV25-1 and TRBJ2-5; D is possibly TRBD1 (6 bases). CDR1 and CDR2 from the germline V gene are MGHDK and SYGVNS. This CDR3 is 16 amino acids long. V was pared by 4 bases and J by 3 bases, with 18 bases between. The CDR3 reads CASSGGPGRWEETQYF. The CDR3, as DNA: TGTGCCAGCAGTGGGGGGCCAGGGCGCTGGGAAGAGACCCAGTACTTC.

The CDR3 region is CASGLLTNTEAFF. CDR3 DNA: TGTGCTAGTGGCCTATTAACGAACACTGAAGCTTTCTTT. This rearrangement joins TRBV12-5 to TRBJ1-1; D unresolved. V was clipped by 6 bases and J by 1 base, with 9 bases between them. The CDR3 has 13 amino acids. Germline values: CDR1 LGHNT, CDR2 FRNRAP.

The chain employs TRBV12-3 or TRBV12-4 and TRBJ2-3, with D possibly TRBD2 on 5 matching bases. The CDR3 is 16 amino acids. The V gene lost 5 bases and the J gene lost 4 bases, with 19 bases spanning the gap. The CDR3 DNA follows: TGTGCCAGCAGTCCCATACTAGGGAGTTGGGCAGATACGCAGTATTTT. Translated, it gives CASSPILGSWADTQYF.

The chain has TRBV24-1 and TRBJ1-2, with 7 bases fitting TRBD1. J was trimmed by 8 bases and V by 4 bases; bases with no gene match: 9. Germline CDR1 reads KGHDR; CDR2 reads SFDVKD. The CDR3 is 14 amino acids. The CDR3: CATSESDRVYGYTF. The CDR3 region has the DNA TGTGCCACCAGTGAGAGCGACAGGGTCTACGGCTACACCTTC.

This clonotype was detected a few times. V is TRBV6-1 and J is TRBJ2-7, with D unresolved. Per the germline V gene, CDR1 is MNHNS and CDR2 is SASEGT. The CDR3 has 14 amino acids. V lost 0 bases and J lost 2, with 8 bases in between. CDR3: CASSEATATYEQYF. The CDR3 DNA reads as TGTGCCAGCAGTGAAGCTACAGCCACCTACGAGCAGTACTTC.

This chain uses TRBV12-3 or TRBV12-4 with TRBJ1-2; 7 bases are shared with TRBD1. Trimming cost V 3 bases and J 6 bases; bases outside gene matches: 13. The length of the CDR3 is 16 residues. CDR3 nucleotides: TGTGCCAGCAGTTTTGGGGACAGCTTGAAGTTCCATGGCTACACCTTC. The encoded protein is CASSFGDSLKFHGYTF.

This clonotype was counted only a few times. The chain uses TRBV5-1 and TRBJ1-1; D not resolved. V lost 1 base to trimming and J lost 4 bases, with 14 bases between them. Germline V CDR1 and CDR2: SGHRS, YFSETQ. This CDR3 is 15 amino acids long. The DNA of the CDR3 is TGCGCCAGCAGCTTGAGGTTACCGGAGGGCACTGAAGCTTTCTTT. Protein product: CASSLRLPEGTEAFF.

The J gene is TRBJ2-3, the V gene TRBV6-1; no clear D gene. The V gene's germline CDR1 is MNHNS and CDR2 SASEGT. Trimming removed 6 bases from V and 1 base from J, with 11 bases in between. This CDR3 spans 14 amino acids. Here the CDR3 reads CASSPSTRTDTQYF. The CDR3 nucleotides are TGTGCCAGCAGCCCATCGACCCGCACAGATACGCAGTATTTT.

In this sample, this clonotype turned up a few times. The rearrangement joins TRBV11-3 to TRBJ2-1, with 10 bases aligning to TRBD2. Trimming removed 4 bases from V and 10 bases from J; junction bases left unmatched: 7. Germline-derived CDR1 and CDR2 are SGHNT and YENEEA. The CDR3 runs 14 residues. For the CDR3, the DNA is TGTGCCAGCAGCTCGAGGACTAGCGGAGCCGAGCAGTTCTTC. As protein: CASSSRTSGAEQFF.

The chain links TRBV20-1 to TRBJ2-7; D could derive from TRBD1 or TRBD2 (5 bases each). The CDR3 extends over 14 amino acids. Germline V gene data show CDR1 as DFQATT and CDR2 as SNEGSKA (reference sequence). V lost 6 bases, J lost 1 base, and 16 bases lay in between. In nucleotides, the CDR3 is TGCAGTGCGACGCTAAGAGGGGTTTCCTACGAGCAGTACTTC. Translated, it gives CSATLRGVSYEQYF.

The V gene is TRBV6-2 or TRBV6-3, the J gene TRBJ2-3, with 8 nucleotides matching TRBD2. The CDR3 has 16 residues. The V segment lost 4 bases and the J segment 3 bases; nucleotides outside the gene matches: 9. Germline V gives CDR1 MNHEY, CDR2 SVGEGT. DNA of the CDR3: TGTGCCAGCAGTTTACTGCGGGAGGCCCTGACAGATACGCAGTATTTT. Protein product: CASSLLREALTDTQYF.

This clonotype was seen at least ten times. The chain combines TRBV20-1 with TRBJ1-4, with 10 bases fitting TRBD1. The CDR3 consists of 15 residues. Germline values: CDR1 DFQATT, CDR2 SNEGSKA (reference sequence). J lost 7 bases, V lost 5 bases, and 10 bases had no gene match. CDR3 region: CSALLWDRGSEKLFF. In nucleotides, the CDR3 is TGCAGTGCTCTTCTTTGGGACAGGGGAAGTGAAAAACTGTTTTTT.

CDR3 sequence (DNA): TGCAGTGCTAGCGTCCTAGCGGGAGTAGATACGCAGTATTTT. It translates to CSASVLAGVDTQYF. The chain is built from TRBV20-1 and TRBJ2-3; 10 nucleotides agree with TRBD2. Trimming at V came to 3 bases and at J to 5 bases, leaving 5 bases not matched to a gene. The CDR3 length is 14 residues. CDR1 DFQATT and CDR2 SNEGSKA come from the germline V gene (reference sequence).